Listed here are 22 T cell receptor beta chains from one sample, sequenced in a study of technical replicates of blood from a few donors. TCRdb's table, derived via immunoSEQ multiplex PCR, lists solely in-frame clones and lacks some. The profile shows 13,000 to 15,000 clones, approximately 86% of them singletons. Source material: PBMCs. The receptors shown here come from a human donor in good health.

Here the CDR3 DNA reads TGTGCCAGCAGCTTTTCCTACCAAGAGACCCAGTACTTC. It is translated as CASSFSYQETQYF. The gene calls are TRBV7-6 and TRBJ2-5; D is ambiguous. With 3 bases removed from V and 0 bases from J, the gap between germline ends came to 5 bases. The CDR3 spans 13 residues. Germline V gene sequence: CDR1 SGHVS, CDR2 FNYEAQ. The variable domain in full, with the rest retrieved from reference TRBV7-6 and TRBJ2-5, is GAGVSQSPRYKVTKRGQDVALRCDPISGHVSLYWYRQALGQGPEFLTYFNYEAQQDKSGLPNDRFSAERPEGSISTLTIQRTEQRDSAMYRCASSFSYQETQYFGPGTRLLVL.

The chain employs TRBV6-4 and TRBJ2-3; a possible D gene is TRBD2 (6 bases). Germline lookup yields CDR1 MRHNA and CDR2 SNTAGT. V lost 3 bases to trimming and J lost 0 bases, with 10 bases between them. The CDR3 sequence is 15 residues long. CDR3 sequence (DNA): TGTGCCAGCAGTGAAGGCGGAGGGAGCACAGATACGCAGTATTTT. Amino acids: CASSEGGGSTDTQYF.

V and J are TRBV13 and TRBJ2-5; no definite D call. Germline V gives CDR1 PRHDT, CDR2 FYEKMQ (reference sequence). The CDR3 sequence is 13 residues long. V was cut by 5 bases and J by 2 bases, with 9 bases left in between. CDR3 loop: CASSPFPQETQYF. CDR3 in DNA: TGTGCCAGCAGCCCATTCCCACAAGAGACCCAGTACTTC.

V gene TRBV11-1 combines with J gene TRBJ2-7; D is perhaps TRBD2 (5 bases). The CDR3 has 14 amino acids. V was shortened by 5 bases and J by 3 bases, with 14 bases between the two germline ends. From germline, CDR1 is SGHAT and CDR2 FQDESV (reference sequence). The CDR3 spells CASSIREKGYEQYF. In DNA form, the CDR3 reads TGTGCCAGCAGCATCCGGGAAAAGGGCTACGAGCAGTACTTC.

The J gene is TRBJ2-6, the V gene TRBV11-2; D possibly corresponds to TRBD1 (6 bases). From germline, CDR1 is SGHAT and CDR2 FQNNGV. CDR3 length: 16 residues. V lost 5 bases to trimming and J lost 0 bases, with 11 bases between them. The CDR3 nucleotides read TGTGCCAGCAGCCTGGACAGTTCCTCTGGGGCCAACGTCCTGACTTTC. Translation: CASSLDSSSGANVLTF.

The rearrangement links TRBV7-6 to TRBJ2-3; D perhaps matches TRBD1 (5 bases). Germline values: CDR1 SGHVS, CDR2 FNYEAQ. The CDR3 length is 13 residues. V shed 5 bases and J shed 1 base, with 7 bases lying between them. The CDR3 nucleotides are TGTGCCAGCAGCCCACAGGGCACAGATACGCAGTATTTT. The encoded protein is CASSPQGTDTQYF.

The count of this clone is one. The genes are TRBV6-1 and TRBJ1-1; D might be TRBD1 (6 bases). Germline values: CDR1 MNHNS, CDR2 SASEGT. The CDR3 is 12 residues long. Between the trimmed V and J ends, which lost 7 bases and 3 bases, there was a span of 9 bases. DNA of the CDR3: TGTGCCAGCACCGCAGGGGACACTGAAGCTTTCTTT. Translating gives CASTAGDTEAFF.

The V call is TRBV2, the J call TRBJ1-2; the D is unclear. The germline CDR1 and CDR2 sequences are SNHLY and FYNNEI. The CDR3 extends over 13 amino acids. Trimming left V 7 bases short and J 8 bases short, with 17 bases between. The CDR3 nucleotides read TGTGCCAGCACCCAAAACCCAGCGGAGGGCTACACCTTC. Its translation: CASTQNPAEGYTF.

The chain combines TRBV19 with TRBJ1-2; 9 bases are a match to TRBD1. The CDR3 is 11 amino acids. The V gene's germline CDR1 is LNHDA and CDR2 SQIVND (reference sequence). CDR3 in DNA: TGTGGGACAGGGGATCGCTATGGCTACACCTTC. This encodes CGTGDRYGYTF. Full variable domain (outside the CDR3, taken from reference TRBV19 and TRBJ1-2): DGGITQSPKYLFRKEGQNVTLSCEQNLNHDAMYWYRQDPGQGLRLIYYSQIVNDFQKGDIAEGYSVSREKKESFPLTVTSAQKNPTAFYLCGTGDRYGYTFGSGTRLTVV.

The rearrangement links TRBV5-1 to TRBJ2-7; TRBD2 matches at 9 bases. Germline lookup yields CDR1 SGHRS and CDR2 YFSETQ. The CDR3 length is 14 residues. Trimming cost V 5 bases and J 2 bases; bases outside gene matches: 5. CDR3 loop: CASRALAGTYEQYF. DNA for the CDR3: TGCGCCAGCAGGGCACTAGCGGGTACCTACGAGCAGTACTTC.

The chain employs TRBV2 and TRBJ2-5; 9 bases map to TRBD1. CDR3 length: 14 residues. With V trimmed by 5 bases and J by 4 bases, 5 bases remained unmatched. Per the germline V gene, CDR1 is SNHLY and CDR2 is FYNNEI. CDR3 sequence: CASSLDRGGETQYF. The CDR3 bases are TGTGCCAGCAGTCTCGACAGGGGGGGAGAGACCCAGTACTTC.

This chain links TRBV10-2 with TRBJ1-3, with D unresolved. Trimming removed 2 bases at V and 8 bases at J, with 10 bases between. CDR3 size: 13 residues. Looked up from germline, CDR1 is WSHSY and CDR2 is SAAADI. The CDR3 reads CASSETYQDTIYF. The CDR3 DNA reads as TGCGCCAGCAGTGAGACCTATCAGGACACCATATATTTT.

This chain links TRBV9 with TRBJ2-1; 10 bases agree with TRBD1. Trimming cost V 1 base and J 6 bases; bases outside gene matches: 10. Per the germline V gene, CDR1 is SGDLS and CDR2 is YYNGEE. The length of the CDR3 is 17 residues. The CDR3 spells CASSVTPGTGAINEQFF. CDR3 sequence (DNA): TGTGCCAGCAGCGTAACTCCCGGGACAGGGGCTATCAATGAGCAGTTCTTC.

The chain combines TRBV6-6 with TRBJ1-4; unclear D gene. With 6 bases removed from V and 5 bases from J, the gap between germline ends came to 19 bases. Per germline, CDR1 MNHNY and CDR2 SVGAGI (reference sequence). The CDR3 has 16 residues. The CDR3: CASSRPPTQTNEKLFF. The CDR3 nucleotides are TGTGCCAGCAGCCGGCCACCTACACAGACAAATGAAAAACTGTTTTTT.

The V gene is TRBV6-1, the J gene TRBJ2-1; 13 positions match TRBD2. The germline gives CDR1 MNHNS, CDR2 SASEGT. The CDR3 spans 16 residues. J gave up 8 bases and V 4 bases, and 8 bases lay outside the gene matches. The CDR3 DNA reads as TGTGCCAGCAGTGGCCTAGGACTAGCGGGAGAACATGAGCAGTTCTTC. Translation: CASSGLGLAGEHEQFF.

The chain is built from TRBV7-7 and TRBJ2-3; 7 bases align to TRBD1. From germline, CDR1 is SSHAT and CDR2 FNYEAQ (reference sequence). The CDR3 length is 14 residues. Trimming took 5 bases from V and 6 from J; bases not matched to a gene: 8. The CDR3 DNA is TGTGCCAGCAGCGCAACAGGGGCCGTGGATACGCAGTATTTT. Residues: CASSATGAVDTQYF.

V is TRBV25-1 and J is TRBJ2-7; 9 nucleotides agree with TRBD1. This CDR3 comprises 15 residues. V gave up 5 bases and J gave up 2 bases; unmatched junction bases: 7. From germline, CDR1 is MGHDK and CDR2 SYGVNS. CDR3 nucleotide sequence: TGTGCCAGCAGTAGGGGGACAGGGAGGACCTACGAGCAGTACTTC. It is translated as CASSRGTGRTYEQYF.

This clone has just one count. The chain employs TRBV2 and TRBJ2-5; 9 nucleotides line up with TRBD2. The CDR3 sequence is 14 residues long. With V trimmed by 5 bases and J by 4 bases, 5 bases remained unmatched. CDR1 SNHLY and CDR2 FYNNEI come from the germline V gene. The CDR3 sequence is CASSSGTSPETQYF. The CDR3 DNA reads TGTGCCAGCAGTTCCGGGACTAGCCCAGAGACCCAGTACTTC.

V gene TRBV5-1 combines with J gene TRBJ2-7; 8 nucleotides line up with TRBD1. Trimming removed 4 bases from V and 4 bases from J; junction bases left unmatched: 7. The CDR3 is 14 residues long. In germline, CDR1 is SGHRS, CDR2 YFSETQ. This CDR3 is CASSPGTGWYEQYF. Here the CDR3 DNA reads TGCGCCAGCAGCCCAGGGACAGGTTGGTACGAGCAGTACTTC.

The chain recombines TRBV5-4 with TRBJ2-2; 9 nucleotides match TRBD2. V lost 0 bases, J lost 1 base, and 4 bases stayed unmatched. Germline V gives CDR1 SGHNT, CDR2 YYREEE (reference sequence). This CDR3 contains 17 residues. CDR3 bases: TGTGCCAGCAGCTTGGGGCTAGCGGGACTGAACACCGGGGAGCTGTTTTTT. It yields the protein CASSLGLAGLNTGELFF.

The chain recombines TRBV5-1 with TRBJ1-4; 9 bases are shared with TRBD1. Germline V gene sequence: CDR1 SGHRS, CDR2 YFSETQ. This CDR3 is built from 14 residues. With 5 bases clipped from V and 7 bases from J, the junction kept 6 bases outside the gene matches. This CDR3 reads CASRPPGQGEKLFF. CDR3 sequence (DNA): TGCGCCAGCAGGCCGCCGGGACAGGGTGAAAAACTGTTTTTT.

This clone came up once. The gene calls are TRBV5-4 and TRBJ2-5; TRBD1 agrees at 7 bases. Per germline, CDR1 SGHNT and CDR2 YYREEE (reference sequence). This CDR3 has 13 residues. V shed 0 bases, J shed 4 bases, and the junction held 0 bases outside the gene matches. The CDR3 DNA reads TGTGCCAGCAGCTTGGACAGGGGAGAGACCCAGTACTTC. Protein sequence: CASSLDRGETQYF.